The 21 T cell receptor beta chains in this list originate from one sample, sequenced in a study of blood T cell repertoires in COVID-19. Libraries were prepared by immunoSEQ multiplex PCR; TCRdb keeps only in-frame clonotypes and omits some of them. The sample lists roughly 500,000 clones, around nine tenths occurring once. The sequenced sample was PBMCs or T cells enriched from blood (not recorded which). The receptors stem from a woman aged 40 to 50 who had recovered from COVID-19.

CDR3 protein: CATGGGLGTNEKLFF. The CDR3 DNA follows: TGTGCCACCGGAGGGGGCCTGGGTACTAATGAAAAACTGTTTTTT. The chain is built from TRBV15 and TRBJ1-4; 7 positions match TRBD1. In germline, CDR1 is LNHNV, CDR2 YYDKDF (reference sequence). Trimming took 8 bases from V and 2 from J; bases not matched to a gene: 8. This CDR3 is 15 amino acids long.

The gene calls are TRBV9 and TRBJ2-3; D unclear. Germline CDR1 and CDR2: SGDLS and YYNGEE. Trimming stripped 4 bases from V and 6 bases from J, with 15 bases between. The CDR3 sequence is 14 residues long. The CDR3, as DNA: TGTGCCAGCAGCCTCAGTTCTGAGGCGGATACGCAGTATTTT. It translates to CASSLSSEADTQYF.

V gene TRBV9 combines with J gene TRBJ2-2; TRBD2 aligns across 8 bases. Per germline, CDR1 SGDLS and CDR2 YYNGEE. The length of the CDR3 is 16 residues. After removal of 6 bases from V and 6 bases from J, the junction contained 13 bases not matched to a gene. CDR3 sequence reads: CASTLDLAGNSGELFF. The CDR3 nucleotides are TGTGCCAGCACCCTAGACCTAGCGGGTAACTCCGGGGAGCTGTTTTTT. Full variable domain (outside the CDR3, taken from reference TRBV9 and TRBJ2-2): DSGVTQTPKHLITATGQRVTLRCSPRSGDLSVYWYQQSLDQGLQFLIQYYNGEERAKGNILERFSAQQFPDLHSELNLSSLELGDSALYFCASTLDLAGNSGELFFGEGSRLTVL.

The V call is TRBV18, the J call TRBJ2-1, with a tentative D call TRBD2 (6 bases). V shed 3 bases and J shed 1 base, with 19 bases lying between them. Germline-derived CDR1 and CDR2 are KGHSH and LQKENI. The CDR3 length is 18 residues. Here the CDR3 reads CASSPTRGDWQSYNEQFF. CDR3 DNA: TGTGCCAGCTCACCGACCAGAGGGGACTGGCAATCCTACAATGAGCAGTTCTTC.

J is TRBJ2-1 and V is TRBV27; 9 bases are shared with TRBD2. This CDR3 is 15 amino acids long. Germline V gene lookup returns CDR1 MNHEY and CDR2 SMNVEV (reference sequence). Germline trimming cut 2 bases from V and 5 bases from J; bases unmatched to any gene: 4. The CDR3 reads CASSLGGRADNEQFF. The CDR3 nucleotides are TGTGCCAGCAGTTTAGGCGGGAGGGCGGACAATGAGCAGTTCTTC.

The V and J genes are TRBV19 and TRBJ2-1, with D hard to call. V lost 5 bases, J lost 0 bases, and 8 bases lay in between. Germline V gene data show CDR1 as LNHDA and CDR2 as SQIVND (reference sequence). There are 14 residues in the CDR3. DNA of the CDR3: TGTGCCAGTAGTCCAGATGACTCCTACAATGAGCAGTTCTTC. Translating it yields CASSPDDSYNEQFF.

V gene TRBV5-1 combines with J gene TRBJ2-3; 8 nucleotides line up with TRBD1. This CDR3 region has 14 residues. Germline V CDR1 and CDR2: SGHRS, YFSETQ. The V and J ends lost 7 bases and 3 bases, in that order; junction bases with no gene match: 7. The CDR3 DNA is TGCGCCAGCGAATCAGGGGGCGGAACAGATACGCAGTATTTT. Its protein product is CASESGGGTDTQYF.

A single count supports this clone. CDR3 DNA: TGTGCCAGCAGCCAAGAGGTAATTGGAGTGAACACTGAAGCTTTCTTT. This translates into CASSQEVIGVNTEAFF. The rearrangement uses TRBV4-2 and TRBJ1-1; D uncertain. In germline, CDR1 is LGHNA, CDR2 YNFKEQ. The germline V and J ends were trimmed by 0 bases and 0 bases, with 11 bases remaining between them. The length of the CDR3 is 16 residues.

V gene TRBV19 combines with J gene TRBJ2-3; 9 bases map to TRBD2. CDR3 length: 15 amino acids. Germline V gene sequence: CDR1 LNHDA, CDR2 SQIVND (reference sequence). The V and J ends lost 6 bases and 0 bases, in that order; junction bases with no gene match: 4. The CDR3 DNA follows: TGTGCCAGTAGGCTAGCGGGGACTAGCACAGATACGCAGTATTTT. Translated: CASRLAGTSTDTQYF.

CDR3 DNA sequence: TGTGCCAGCAGCCCTACAGGGGGGACCGGGGAGCTGTTTTTT. Translated, it gives CASSPTGGTGELFF. The chain uses TRBV11-2 and TRBJ2-2, with 8 bases that match TRBD1. Trimming cost V 5 bases and J 5 bases; bases outside gene matches: 4. Germline lookup yields CDR1 SGHAT and CDR2 FQNNGV. CDR3 size: 14 residues.

The rearrangement joins TRBV7-2 to TRBJ2-6, with 8 bases fitting TRBD1. V was clipped by 2 bases and J by 2 bases; unmatched bases: 8. The germline CDR1 and CDR2 sequences are SGHTA and FQGNSA. CDR3 length equals 18 residues. CDR3: CASSLFRTGSTGANVLTF. The CDR3 DNA is TGTGCCAGCAGCTTATTTCGGACAGGGTCCACTGGGGCCAACGTCCTGACTTTC.

The gene calls are TRBV7-9 and TRBJ2-5; tentative D call: TRBD2 (6 bases). V lost 5 bases to trimming and J lost 5 bases, with 12 bases between them. This CDR3 contains 13 residues. Germline V CDR1 and CDR2: SEHNR, FQNEAQ (reference sequence). The chain's CDR3 is CASSLGGFETQYF. CDR3 nucleotides: TGTGCCAGCAGCCTGGGGGGTTTTGAGACCCAGTACTTC.

The chain combines TRBV11-3 with TRBJ2-7; 7 bases are a match to TRBD2. J lost 3 bases, V lost 1 base, and 3 bases had no gene match. CDR1 is SGHNT and CDR2 is YENEEA in the germline V gene. The CDR3 extends over 14 amino acids. The CDR3 region is CASSLVASGYEQYF. In nucleotides, the CDR3 is TGTGCCAGCAGCTTAGTAGCTAGCGGCTACGAGCAGTACTTC.

This clone has just one count. The chain has TRBV5-1 and TRBJ2-7; 7 positions agree with TRBD2. Per germline, CDR1 SGHRS and CDR2 YFSETQ. Trimming cost V 0 bases and J 6 bases; bases outside gene matches: 6. This CDR3 is 14 amino acids long. DNA of the CDR3: TGCGCCAGCAGCTTGGGGGGAGGGGAGCGCGAGCAGTACTTC. It translates to CASSLGGGEREQYF. Full variable domain (rest looked up from reference TRBV5-1 and TRBJ2-7): KAGVTQTPRYLIKTRGQQVTLSCSPISGHRSVSWYQQTPGQGLQFLFEYFSETQRNKGNFPGRFSGRQFSNSRSEMNVSTLELGDSALYLCASSLGGGEREQYFGPGTRLTVT.

This chain joins TRBV7-2 and TRBJ2-3, with a tentative D call TRBD2 (6 bases). Trimming took off 6 bases at V and 4 bases at J, with 14 bases between the two ends. This CDR3 comprises 14 residues. Germline CDR1 reads SGHTA; CDR2 reads FQGNSA. The CDR3 DNA sequence: TGTGCCAGCAGTCAGACTAGGGTCCCAGATACGCAGTATTTT. Translated: CASSQTRVPDTQYF.

The chain joins TRBV7-2 to TRBJ2-5; 12 positions match TRBD2. The CDR3 has 16 amino acids. V was clipped by 5 bases and J by 1 base; unmatched bases: 5. Germline V gene sequence: CDR1 SGHTA, CDR2 FQGNSA. The CDR3 DNA follows: TGTGCCAGCAGCACCAGGACTAGCGGGATCCAAGAGACCCAGTACTTC. It translates to CASSTRTSGIQETQYF.

This chain joins TRBV7-2 and TRBJ1-2; 8 bases map to TRBD1. CDR1 and CDR2 (germline): SGHTA, FQGNSA. Trimming at V came to 5 bases and at J to 3 bases, leaving 8 bases not matched to a gene. The CDR3 has 15 residues. The CDR3 spells CASSPNRGYDYGYTF. The CDR3, as DNA: TGTGCCAGCAGCCCCAACAGGGGGTATGACTATGGCTACACCTTC.

The J gene is TRBJ1-5, the V gene TRBV7-2; TRBD1 aligns across 9 bases. The V segment lost 5 bases and the J segment 5 bases; nucleotides outside the gene matches: 7. CDR1 is SGHTA and CDR2 is FQGNSA in the germline V gene. The CDR3 spans 15 residues. In DNA form, the CDR3 reads TGTGCCAGCAGCCCGGCGGGACAGGGCTATCAGCCCCAGCATTTT. Its protein product is CASSPAGQGYQPQHF.

V gene TRBV15 combines with J gene TRBJ2-7; 11 nucleotides align to TRBD2. Germline CDR1 and CDR2: LNHNV and YYDKDF (reference sequence). The CDR3 length is 14 residues. The junction had 1 base not matched to a gene; V was cut back by 3 bases and J by 3 bases. For the CDR3, the DNA is TGTGCCACCAGCAGTAGCGGGAGGGGCTACGAGCAGTACTTC. It encodes CATSSSGRGYEQYF.

This clone has a handful of counts. The J gene is TRBJ2-2, the V gene TRBV7-9; 9 bases match TRBD1. V lost 4 bases to trimming and J lost 5 bases; unmatched junction nucleotides: 8. The CDR3 has 16 amino acids. CDR1 is SEHNR and CDR2 is FQNEAQ in the germline V gene (reference sequence). The CDR3 sequence is CASSSPSGTGTGELFF. CDR3 coding DNA: TGTGCCAGCAGCTCACCCTCCGGGACAGGGACCGGGGAGCTGTTTTTT.

V gene TRBV19 combines with J gene TRBJ2-1; D call uncertain. CDR3 size: 12 residues. Germline V lookup: CDR1 LNHDA, CDR2 SQIVND (reference sequence). With 5 bases removed from V and 9 bases from J, the gap between germline ends came to 11 bases. The CDR3 reads CASSLPNSEQFF. As DNA, the CDR3 is TGTGCCAGTAGTCTTCCGAACAGTGAGCAGTTCTTC.